Reported below is one T cell receptor beta chain. The V gene's germline CDR1 is SQVTM and CDR2 ANQGSEA. The V end was cut by 7 bases, the J end by 2 bases, with 17 bases between. The length of the CDR3 is 14 residues. This entry comes from a study of CD8+ T cells in alopecia areata. About the study: Treated patients took oral tofacitinib at 5 to 10 mg twice daily.

Extracted RNA was reverse transcribed, and the resulting cDNA served as sequencing template. Repertoires were generated with immunoSEQ multiplex PCR, while TCRdb's copy carries only in-frame clones and drops some. Of 200,000 to 250,000 clones listed, 50% to 65% are singletons. The chain is built from TRBV29-1 and TRBJ1-1; the D is unclear. The TCR sequence derives from a human donor with alopecia areata. This specimen was CD4+ T cells sorted from blood, taken at week 0. CDR3 DNA: TGCAGCGCGGGTATTCAAACTTCAAACACTGAAGCTTTCTTT. Translation: CSAGIQTSNTEAFF.